This T cell receptor (beta chain) was retrieved from a study of CD8+CD57+ T cells in acquired aplastic anemia. On the study more broadly: On average, sorted CD4+ and CD8+ cells gave approximately 3.5 ug of DNA.

Study-wide results and limits: Patients versus controls showed no significant CD8+ Simpson's diversity difference. Overlapping CD8+ CDR3 repertoires of patients and controls contained under 35 shared sequences.

From germline, CDR1 is SNHLY and CDR2 FYNNEI. The V gene lost 2 bases and the J gene lost 0 bases, with 10 bases spanning the gap. The CDR3 totals 15 residues. By flow cytometry, patients selected for sequencing had shown an expansion of CD8+CD57+ cells. Among the patients, none had received any therapy at the time of blood sampling. To note about this clonotype: The target antigen is unknown.

Template material for TCR beta VDJ and CDR3 profiling consisted of genomic DNA. MiXCR, applied by TCRdb to the reads, yields one record per CDR3 protein. The sample records some 150,000 distinct CDR3 sequences, 45% to 55% being singletons. This rearrangement joins TRBV2 to TRBJ2-5; D is unresolved. Sequencing input: sorted CD4+, CD8+, or CD8+CD57+ T cells (not recorded which) from PBMCs. The sequence derives from a human donor with aplastic anemia. CDR3 sequence (DNA): TGTGCCAGCAGTGAACAGTCGATAAACCAAGAGACCCAGTACTTC. Encoded protein: CASSEQSINQETQYF.